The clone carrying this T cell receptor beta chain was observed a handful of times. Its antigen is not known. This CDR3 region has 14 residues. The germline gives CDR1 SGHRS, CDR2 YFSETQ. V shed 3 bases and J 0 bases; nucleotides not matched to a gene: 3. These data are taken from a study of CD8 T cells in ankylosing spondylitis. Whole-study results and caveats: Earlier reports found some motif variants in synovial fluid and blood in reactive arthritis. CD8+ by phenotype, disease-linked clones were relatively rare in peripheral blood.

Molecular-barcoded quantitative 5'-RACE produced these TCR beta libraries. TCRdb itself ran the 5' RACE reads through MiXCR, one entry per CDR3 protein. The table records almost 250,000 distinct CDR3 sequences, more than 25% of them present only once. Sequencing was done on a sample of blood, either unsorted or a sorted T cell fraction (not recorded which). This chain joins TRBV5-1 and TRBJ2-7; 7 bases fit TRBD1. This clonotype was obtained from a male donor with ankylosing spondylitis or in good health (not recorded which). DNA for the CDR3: TGCGCCAGCAGCTGGGACAGCAGCTCCTACGAGCAGTACTTC. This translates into CASSWDSSSYEQYF.